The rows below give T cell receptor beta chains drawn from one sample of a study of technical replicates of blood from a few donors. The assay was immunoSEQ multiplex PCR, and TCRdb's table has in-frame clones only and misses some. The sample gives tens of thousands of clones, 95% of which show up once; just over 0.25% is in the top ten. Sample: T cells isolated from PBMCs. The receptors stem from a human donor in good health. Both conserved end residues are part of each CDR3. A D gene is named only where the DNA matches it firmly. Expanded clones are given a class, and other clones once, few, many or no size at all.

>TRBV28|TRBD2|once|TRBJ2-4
CASSLWLAGGGNIQYF
TGTGCCAGCAGTTTATGGCTAGCGGGAGGGGGAAACATTCAGTACTTC
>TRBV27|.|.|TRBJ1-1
CASHLSGNTEAFF
TGTGCCAGTCACCTTTCGGGGAACACTGAAGCTTTCTTT
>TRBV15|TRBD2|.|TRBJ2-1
CATSRGSEPWLAGGHRGNEQFF
TGTGCCACCAGCAGAGGATCGGAGCCTTGGCTAGCGGGAGGACATAGGGGCAATGAGCAGTTCTTC
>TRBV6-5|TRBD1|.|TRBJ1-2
CASSPTGADGYTF
TGTGCCAGCAGTCCCACAGGGGCTGATGGCTACACCTTC
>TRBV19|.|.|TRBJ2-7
CASSITAGYEQYF
TGTGCCAGTAGTATAACGGCAGGGTACGAGCAGTACTTC
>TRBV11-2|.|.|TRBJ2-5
CASSLDLVYPGTQYF
TGTGCCAGCAGCTTAGATCTGGTCTACCCGGGGACCCAGTACTTC
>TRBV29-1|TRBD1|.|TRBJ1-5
CSVKEQGPSNQPQHF
TGCAGCGTCAAGGAACAGGGGCCTAGCAATCAGCCCCAGCATTTT
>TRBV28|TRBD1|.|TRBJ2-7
CASSPPRQGGYEQYF
TGTGCCAGCAGCCCACCCAGACAGGGGGGCTACGAGCAGTACTTC
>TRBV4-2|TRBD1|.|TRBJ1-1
CASCRGGTGGNMNTEAFF
TGTGCCAGCTGTCGGGGCGGGACAGGGGGCAATATGAACACTGAAGCTTTCTTT
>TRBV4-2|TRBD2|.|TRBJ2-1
CASSQYRLAGAEQFF
TGTGCCAGCAGCCAATACCGACTAGCGGGGGCTGAGCAGTTCTTC
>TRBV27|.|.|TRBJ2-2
CASSYIWGHNTGELFF
TGTGCCAGCAGTTACATATGGGGACATAACACCGGGGAGCTGTTTTTT
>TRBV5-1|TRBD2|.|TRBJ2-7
CASSLEIWGLSPSEQYF
TGCGCCAGCAGCTTGGAGATATGGGGACTATCTCCCTCCGAGCAGTACTTC
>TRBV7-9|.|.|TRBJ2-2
CASSLYTGTGELFF
TGTGCCAGCAGCTTGTATACGGGAACCGGGGAGCTGTTTTTT
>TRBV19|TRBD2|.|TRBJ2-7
CASSSGGDYRLYEQYF
TGTGCCAGTAGTTCGGGTGGGGACTATCGTCTCTACGAGCAGTACTTC
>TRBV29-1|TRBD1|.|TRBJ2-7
CSVEDGTGDPYEQYF
TGCAGCGTTGAGGATGGGACAGGAGACCCCTACGAGCAGTACTTC
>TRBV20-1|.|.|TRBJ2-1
CSALIAYEQFF
TGCAGTGCTCTCATAGCATATGAGCAGTTCTTC
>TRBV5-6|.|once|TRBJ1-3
CASSLGFGGKKNTIYF
TGTGCCAGCAGCTTGGGTTTTGGCGGAAAAAAAAACACCATATATTTT
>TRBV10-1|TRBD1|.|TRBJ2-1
CASSGTGVYNEQFF
TGCGCCAGTTCCGGGACAGGGGTCTACAATGAGCAGTTCTTC
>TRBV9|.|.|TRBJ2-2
CASTTPRQEPNTGELFF
TGTGCCAGCACCACCCCCCGACAGGAACCTAACACCGGGGAGCTGTTTTTT
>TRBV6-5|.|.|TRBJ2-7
CASSYRQYYEQYF
TGTGCCAGCAGTTACCGACAATACTACGAGCAGTACTTC
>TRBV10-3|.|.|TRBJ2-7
CAISERGSAAHEQYF
TGTGCCATCAGTGAGCGAGGGAGCGCAGCCCACGAGCAGTACTTC
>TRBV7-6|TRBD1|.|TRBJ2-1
CASSYGTGEQFF
TGTGCCAGCAGCTACGGGACAGGCGAGCAGTTCTTC
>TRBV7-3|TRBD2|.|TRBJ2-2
CASSLLAGGGTGELFF
TGTGCCAGCAGCTTACTGGCGGGGGGTGGGACCGGGGAGCTGTTTTTT
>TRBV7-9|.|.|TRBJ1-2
CASSFLGERYGYTF
TGTGCCAGCAGCTTTCTGGGAGAACGCTATGGCTACACCTTC
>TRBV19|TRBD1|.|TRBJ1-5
CASSTRDRGRGNQPQHF
TGTGCCAGTAGTACCCGTGACAGGGGACGAGGCAATCAGCCCCAGCATTTT
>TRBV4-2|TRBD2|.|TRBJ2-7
CASSQGTSGRYYEQYF
TGTGCCAGCAGCCAAGGGACTAGCGGGAGGTACTACGAGCAGTACTTC
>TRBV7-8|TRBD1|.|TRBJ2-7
CASSPGTGPGYEQYF
TGTGCCAGCAGCCCGGGGACAGGCCCTGGCTACGAGCAGTACTTC
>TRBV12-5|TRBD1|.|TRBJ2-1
CASGLVIQSIWDRGVGTSYNEQFF
TGTGCTAGTGGTTTGGTCATCCAGAGCATCTGGGACAGGGGTGTCGGCACCTCCTACAATGAGCAGTTCTTC
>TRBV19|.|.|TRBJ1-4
CASKGVWGGGEKLFF
TGTGCCAGTAAGGGTGTATGGGGCGGGGGTGAAAAACTGTTTTTT
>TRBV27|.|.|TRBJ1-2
CASSSSRQTSYGYTF
TGTGCCAGCAGTTCGTCGAGACAGACGAGCTATGGCTACACCTTC
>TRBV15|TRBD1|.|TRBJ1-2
CATSRGRTGINYGYTF
TGTGCCACCAGCAGAGGCCGGACAGGGATTAACTATGGCTACACCTTC
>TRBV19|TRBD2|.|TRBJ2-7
CASSIGRGGPDPYEQYF
TGTGCCAGTAGTATAGGTCGGGGGGGTCCCGATCCCTACGAGCAGTACTTC
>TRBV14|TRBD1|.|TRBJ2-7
CASRPTGTGNTYEQYF
TGTGCCAGCAGGCCAACCGGGACAGGGAATACCTACGAGCAGTACTTC
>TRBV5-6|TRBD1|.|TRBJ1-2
CASSWLGQAIGSYGYTF
TGTGCCAGCAGCTGGTTGGGACAGGCGATCGGTAGCTATGGCTACACCTTC
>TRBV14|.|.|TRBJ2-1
CASSRGGGRSYNEQFF
TGTGCCAGCAGCCGAGGAGGAGGGCGGAGTTACAATGAGCAGTTCTTC
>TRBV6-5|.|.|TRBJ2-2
CASSPQTDTGELFF
TGTGCCAGCAGTCCCCAGACAGACACCGGGGAGCTGTTTTTT
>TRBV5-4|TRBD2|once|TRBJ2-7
CATTPSGGDEQYF
TGTGCTACCACACCCTCGGGGGGAGACGAGCAGTACTTC
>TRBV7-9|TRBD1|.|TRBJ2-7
CASSLGGTGEDEQYF
TGTGCCAGCAGCTTGGGCGGGACAGGGGAAGACGAGCAGTACTTC
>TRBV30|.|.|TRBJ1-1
CAWGETVNTEAFF
TGTGCCTGGGGTGAGACAGTCAACACTGAAGCTTTCTTT
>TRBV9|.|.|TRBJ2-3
CASSPRRHLRDTQYF
TGTGCCAGCAGCCCCCGACGACACCTTCGGGATACGCAGTATTTT
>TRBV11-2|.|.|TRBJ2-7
CASSSLTSFHEQYF
TGTGCCAGCAGCTCGTTGACTAGTTTCCACGAGCAGTACTTC
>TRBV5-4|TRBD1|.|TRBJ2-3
CASRFIPGQLTDTQYF
TGTGCCAGCAGATTTATCCCGGGACAGCTCACAGATACGCAGTATTTT